Presented here are 11 T cell receptor beta chains from one specimen sequenced in a study of T-cell reconstitution after alpha-beta-depleted transplantation in children listed by TCRdb under 2016. Reading the label with the study, this specimen's treatment or condition is: allogeneic hematopoietic cell transplantation with graft depleted of TCRalphabeta T cells and CD19 B cells. Preparation of the library involved PCR. TCRdb shows the sequencer as Illumina HiSeq 2500. To normalize quantification of the TCRbeta repertoire, the TCR libraries were built with molecular barcoding that relied on unique molecular identifiers. TCRdb trimmed the raw reads at Q25, called clones with MiXCR and kept productive beta chains. Every entry covers one CDR3 protein and lists the most common genes and DNA from its rows. The sample table shows around 700,000 distinct CDR3 sequences, and over 10% are seen once. About 0.77% of the sample is in the top ten clones.

The material was PBMCs, obtained before TCRalphabeta/CD19-depleted stem cell transplant. Receptors were obtained from a girl aged 2 to 9 with congenital amegakaryocytic thrombocytopenia, due to receive a stem cell transplant.

This clonotype was detected many times. The chain is built from TRBV7-6 and TRBJ2-2; unclear D gene. Per germline, CDR1 SGHVS and CDR2 FNYEAQ. The CDR3 is made up of 16 amino acids. V lost 1 base and J 1 base, leaving 10 bases between the germline ends. DNA of the CDR3: TGTGCCAGCAGCTTAGTATCAGACAAGAACACCGGGGAGCTGTTTTTT. This translates into CASSLVSDKNTGELFF.

This clonotype was observed many times. The chain uses TRBV20-1 and TRBJ2-7; 8 bases match TRBD1. The CDR3 consists of 12 residues. Germline trimming cut 3 bases from V and 3 bases from J; bases unmatched to any gene: 1. Germline V gives CDR1 DFQATT, CDR2 SNEGSKA (reference sequence). CDR3 residues: CSASGTGYEQYF. CDR3 sequence (DNA): TGCAGTGCTAGCGGGACAGGCTACGAGCAGTACTTC.

This chain connects TRBV7-3 to TRBJ2-3; TRBD2 matches 14 bases. From germline, CDR1 is SGHTA and CDR2 FQGTGA. CDR3 length equals 17 residues. Germline trimming cut 2 bases from V and 4 bases from J; bases unmatched to any gene: 5. The CDR3 DNA follows: TGTGCCAGCAGCTTAGGGGGACTAGCGGGAGAGGCAGATACGCAGTATTTT. Residues: CASSLGGLAGEADTQYF.

This clonotype was observed many times. The chain combines TRBV12-3 or TRBV12-4 with TRBJ1-1; unclear D gene. Trimming removed 4 bases from V and 2 bases from J, with 11 bases in between. The CDR3 is 14 residues long. The CDR3 sequence is CASSSRWTNTEAFF. CDR3 in DNA: TGTGCCAGCAGTTCAAGATGGACTAACACTGAAGCTTTCTTT.

This clonotype showed up many times. The genes are TRBV12-3 or TRBV12-4 and TRBJ1-1; D unclear. The CDR3 is 14 amino acids. The ends were cut back, 5 bases at V and 1 base at J, with 11 bases in the middle. The CDR3 nucleotides read TGTGCCAGCAGTCTATTTACTTCGAACACTGAAGCTTTCTTT. It encodes CASSLFTSNTEAFF.

This clonotype came up many times. The genes are TRBV7-3 and TRBJ2-1; D is unresolved. The CDR3 spans 13 residues. Germline V gene data show CDR1 as SGHTA and CDR2 as FQGTGA. V lost 6 bases, J lost 8 bases, and 14 bases lay in between. This CDR3 is CASRSALGHEQFF. For the CDR3, the DNA is TGTGCCAGCAGATCGGCCCTCGGACATGAGCAGTTCTTC.

This chain uses TRBV5-1 with TRBJ1-4; no clear D. This CDR3 comprises 16 residues. The ends were cut back, 1 base at V and 5 bases at J, with 15 bases in the middle. Germline CDR1 is SGHRS and CDR2 is YFSETQ. The CDR3 DNA follows: TGCGCCAGCAGCTTGACGGACGGGCCTGGGAATGAAAAACTGTTTTTT. It encodes CASSLTDGPGNEKLFF.

The gene calls are TRBV5-1 and TRBJ2-7, with D perhaps TRBD1 or TRBD2 (6 bases each). V lost 4 bases and J lost 6, with 17 bases in between. Germline V gene lookup returns CDR1 SGHRS and CDR2 YFSETQ. This CDR3 has 14 amino acids. For the CDR3, the DNA is TGCGCCAGCAGCGTCCGGGGGCGAATATGCGAGCAGTACTTC. Amino acids: CASSVRGRICEQYF.

At least ten counts were recorded for this clonotype. The chain recombines TRBV5-1 with TRBJ1-1, with D unresolved. Germline V CDR1 and CDR2: SGHRS, YFSETQ. This CDR3 comprises 13 residues. The V end lost 1 base, the J end lost 1 base, and 5 bases lay between the germline ends. As DNA, the CDR3 is TGCGCCAGCAGCTTGTTTGGGAACACTGAAGCTTTCTTT. Its translation is CASSLFGNTEAFF.

V usage is TRBV29-1 and J usage is TRBJ2-7; 11 bases fit TRBD2. V lost 6 bases and J lost 6; bases outside the gene matches: 10. Germline CDR1 and CDR2: SQVTM and ANQGSEA. The CDR3 extends over 14 amino acids. The CDR3 reads CSVILASGRIEQYF. The CDR3, as DNA: TGCAGCGTGATTCTGGCTAGCGGGAGGATCGAGCAGTACTTC.

This clonotype was seen many times. The CDR3 DNA sequence: TGCAGTGCTAGTGTTTCGGCGGGTCGACAGTCACCCCTCCACTTT. Translated, it gives CSASVSAGRQSPLHF. The chain employs TRBV20-1 and TRBJ1-6, with D possibly matching TRBD1 (5 bases). The CDR3 has 15 residues. Between the trimmed V and J ends, which lost 3 bases and 10 bases, there was a span of 19 bases. CDR1 is DFQATT and CDR2 is SNEGSKA in the germline V gene (reference sequence).